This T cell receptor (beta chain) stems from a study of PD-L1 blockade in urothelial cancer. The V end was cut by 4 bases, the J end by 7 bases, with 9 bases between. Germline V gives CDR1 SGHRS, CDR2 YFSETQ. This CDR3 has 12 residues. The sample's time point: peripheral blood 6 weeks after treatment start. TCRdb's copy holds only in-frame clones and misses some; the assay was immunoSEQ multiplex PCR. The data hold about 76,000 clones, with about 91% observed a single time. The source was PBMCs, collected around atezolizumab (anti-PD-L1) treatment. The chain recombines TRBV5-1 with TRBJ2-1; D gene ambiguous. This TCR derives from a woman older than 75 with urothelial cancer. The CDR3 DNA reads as TGCGCCAGCAGCCCCCGTTTGAATGAGCAGTTCTTC. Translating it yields CASSPRLNEQFF. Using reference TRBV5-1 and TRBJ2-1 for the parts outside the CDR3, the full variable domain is KAGVTQTPRYLIKTRGQQVTLSCSPISGHRSVSWYQQTPGQGLQFLFEYFSETQRNKGNFPGRFSGRQFSNSRSEMNVSTLELGDSALYLCASSPRLNEQFFGPGTRLTVL.